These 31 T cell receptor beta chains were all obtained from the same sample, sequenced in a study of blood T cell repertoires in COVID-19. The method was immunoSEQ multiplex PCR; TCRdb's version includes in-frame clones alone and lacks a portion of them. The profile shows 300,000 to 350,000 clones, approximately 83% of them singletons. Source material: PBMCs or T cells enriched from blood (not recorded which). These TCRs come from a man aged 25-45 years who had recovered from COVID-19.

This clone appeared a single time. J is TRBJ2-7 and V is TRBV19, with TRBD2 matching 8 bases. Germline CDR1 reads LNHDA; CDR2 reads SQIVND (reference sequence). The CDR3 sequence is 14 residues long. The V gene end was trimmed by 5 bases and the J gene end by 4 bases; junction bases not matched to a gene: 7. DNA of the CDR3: TGTGCCAGTAGTCCGGGACTAGAGGGGTACGAGCAGTACTTC. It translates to CASSPGLEGYEQYF.

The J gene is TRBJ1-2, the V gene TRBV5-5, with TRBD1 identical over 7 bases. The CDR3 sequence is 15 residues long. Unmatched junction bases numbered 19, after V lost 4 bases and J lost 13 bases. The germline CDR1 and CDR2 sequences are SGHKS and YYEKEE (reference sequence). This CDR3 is CASSPETGSYSVCTF. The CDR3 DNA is TGTGCCAGCAGCCCCGAGACAGGGAGTTATTCGGTGTGCACCTTC.

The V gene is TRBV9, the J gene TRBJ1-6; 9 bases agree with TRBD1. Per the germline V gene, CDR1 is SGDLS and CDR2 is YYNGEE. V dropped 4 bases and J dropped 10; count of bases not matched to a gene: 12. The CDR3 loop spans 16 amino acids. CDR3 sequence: CASSPVGGQGGSPLHF. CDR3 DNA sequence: TGTGCCAGCAGCCCCGTGGGGGGACAGGGAGGCTCACCCCTCCACTTT.

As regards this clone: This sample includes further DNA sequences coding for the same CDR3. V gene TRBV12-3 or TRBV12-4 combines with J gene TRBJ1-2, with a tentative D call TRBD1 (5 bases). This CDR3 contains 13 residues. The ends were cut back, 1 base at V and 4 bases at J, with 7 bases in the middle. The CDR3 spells CASSLGQIYGYTF. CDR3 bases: TGTGCCAGCAGTTTAGGACAGATCTATGGCTACACCTTC.

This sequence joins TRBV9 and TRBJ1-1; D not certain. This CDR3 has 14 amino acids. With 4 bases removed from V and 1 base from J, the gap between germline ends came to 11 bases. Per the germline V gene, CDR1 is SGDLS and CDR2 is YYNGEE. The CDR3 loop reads CASSTNPQNTEAFF. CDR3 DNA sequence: TGTGCCAGCAGCACAAACCCCCAGAACACTGAAGCTTTCTTT.

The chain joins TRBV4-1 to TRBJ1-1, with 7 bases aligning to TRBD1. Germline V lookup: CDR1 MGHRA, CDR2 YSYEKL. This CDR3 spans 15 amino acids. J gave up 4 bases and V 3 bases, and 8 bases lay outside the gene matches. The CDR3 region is CASSHPGQTTTEAFF. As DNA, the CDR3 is TGCGCCAGCAGCCATCCGGGACAGACAACCACTGAAGCTTTCTTT.

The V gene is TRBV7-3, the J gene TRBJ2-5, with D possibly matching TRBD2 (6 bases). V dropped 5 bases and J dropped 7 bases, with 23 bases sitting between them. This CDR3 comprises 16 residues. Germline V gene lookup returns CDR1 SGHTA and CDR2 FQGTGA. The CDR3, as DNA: TGTGCCAGCAGCCTCTCCGGGACTCCCGTCAAAGGGACCCAGTACTTC. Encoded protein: CASSLSGTPVKGTQYF. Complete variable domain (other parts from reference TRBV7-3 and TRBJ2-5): GAGVSQTPSNKVTEKGKYVELRCDPISGHTALYWYRQSLGQGPEFLIYFQGTGAADDSGLPNDRFFAVRPEGSVSTLKIQRTERGDSAVYLCASSLSGTPVKGTQYFGPGTRLLVL.

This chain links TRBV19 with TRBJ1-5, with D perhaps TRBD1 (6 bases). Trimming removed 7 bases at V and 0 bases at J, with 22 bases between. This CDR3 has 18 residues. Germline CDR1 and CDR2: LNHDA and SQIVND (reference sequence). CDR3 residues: CASNQHRTAAYSNQPQHF. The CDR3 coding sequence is TGTGCCAGTAATCAGCACCGGACAGCCGCCTATAGCAATCAGCCCCAGCATTTT. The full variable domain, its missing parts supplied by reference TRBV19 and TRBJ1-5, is DGGITQSPKYLFRKEGQNVTLSCEQNLNHDAMYWYRQDPGQGLRLIYYSQIVNDFQKGDIAEGYSVSREKKESFPLTVTSAQKNPTAFYLCASNQHRTAAYSNQPQHFGDGTRLSIL.

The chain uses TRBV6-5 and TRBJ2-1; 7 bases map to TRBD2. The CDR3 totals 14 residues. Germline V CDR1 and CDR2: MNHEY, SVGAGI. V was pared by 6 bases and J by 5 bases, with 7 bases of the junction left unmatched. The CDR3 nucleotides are TGTGCCAGCAGGGTAACGGGGGGTAACAATGAGCAGTTCTTC. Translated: CASRVTGGNNEQFF.

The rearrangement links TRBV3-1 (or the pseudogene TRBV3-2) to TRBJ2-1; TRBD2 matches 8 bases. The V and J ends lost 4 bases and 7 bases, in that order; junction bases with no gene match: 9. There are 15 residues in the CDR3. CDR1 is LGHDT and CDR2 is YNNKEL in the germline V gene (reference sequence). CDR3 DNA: TGTGCCAGCAGCCCCCGATCCGGGGGGGGGAATGAGCAGTTCTTC. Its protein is CASSPRSGGGNEQFF.

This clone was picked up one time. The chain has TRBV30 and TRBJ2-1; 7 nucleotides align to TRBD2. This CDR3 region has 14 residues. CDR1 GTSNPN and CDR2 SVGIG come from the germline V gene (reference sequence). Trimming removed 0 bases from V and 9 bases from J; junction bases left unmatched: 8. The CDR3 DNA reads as TGTGCCTGGAGTGTATCCAGGACTAGTCCTGAGCAGTTCTTC. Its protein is CAWSVSRTSPEQFF.

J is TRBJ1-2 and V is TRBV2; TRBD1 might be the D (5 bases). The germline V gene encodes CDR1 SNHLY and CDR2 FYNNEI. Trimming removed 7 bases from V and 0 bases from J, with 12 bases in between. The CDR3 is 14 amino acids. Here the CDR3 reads CASMGPLANYGYTF. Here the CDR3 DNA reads TGTGCCAGCATGGGGCCGTTAGCTAACTATGGCTACACCTTC.

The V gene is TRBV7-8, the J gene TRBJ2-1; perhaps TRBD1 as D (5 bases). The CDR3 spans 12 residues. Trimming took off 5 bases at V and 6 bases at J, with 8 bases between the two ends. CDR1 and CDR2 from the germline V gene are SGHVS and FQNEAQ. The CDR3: CASSPQGNEQFF. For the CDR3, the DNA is TGTGCCAGCAGCCCGCAGGGCAATGAGCAGTTCTTC.

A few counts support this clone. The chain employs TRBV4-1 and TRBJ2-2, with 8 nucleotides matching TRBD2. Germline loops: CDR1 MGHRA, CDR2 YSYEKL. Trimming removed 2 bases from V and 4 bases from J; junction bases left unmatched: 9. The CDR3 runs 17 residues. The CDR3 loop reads CASSQFPAGDRTGELFF. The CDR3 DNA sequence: TGCGCCAGCAGCCAATTTCCAGCGGGGGATCGCACCGGGGAGCTGTTTTTT.

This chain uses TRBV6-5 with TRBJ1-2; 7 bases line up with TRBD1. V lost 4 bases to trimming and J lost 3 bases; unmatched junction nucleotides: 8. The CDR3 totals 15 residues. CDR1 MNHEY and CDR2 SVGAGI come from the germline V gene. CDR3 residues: CASSSVDRDYYGYTF. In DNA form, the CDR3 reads TGTGCCAGCAGTTCGGTCGACAGGGACTACTATGGCTACACCTTC.

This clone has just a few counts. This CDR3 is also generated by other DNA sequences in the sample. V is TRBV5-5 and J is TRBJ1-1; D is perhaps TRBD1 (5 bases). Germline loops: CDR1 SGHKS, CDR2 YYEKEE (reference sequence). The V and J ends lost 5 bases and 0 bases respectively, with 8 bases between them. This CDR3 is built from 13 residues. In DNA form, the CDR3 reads TGTGCCAGCAGACGGGACTTGAACACTGAAGCTTTCTTT. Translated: CASRRDLNTEAFF. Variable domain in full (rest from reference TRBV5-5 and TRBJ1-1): DAGVTQSPTHLIKTRGQQVTLRCSPISGHKSVSWYQQVLGQGPQFIFQYYEKEERGRGNFPDRFSARQFPNYSSELNVNALLLGDSALYLCASRRDLNTEAFFGQGTRLTVV.

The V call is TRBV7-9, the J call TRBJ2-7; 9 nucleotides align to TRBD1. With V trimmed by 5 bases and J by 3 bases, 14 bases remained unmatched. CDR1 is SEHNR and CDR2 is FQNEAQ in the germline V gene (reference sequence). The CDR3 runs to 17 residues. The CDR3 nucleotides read TGTGCCAGCAGCACCGCCCCGGGACAGGGAGGCGGCTACGAGCAGTACTTC. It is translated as CASSTAPGQGGGYEQYF.

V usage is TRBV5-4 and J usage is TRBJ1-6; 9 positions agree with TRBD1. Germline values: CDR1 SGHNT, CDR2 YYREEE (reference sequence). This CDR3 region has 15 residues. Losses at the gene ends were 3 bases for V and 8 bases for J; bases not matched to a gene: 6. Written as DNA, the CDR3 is TGTGCCAGCAGCTCCAGACAGGGGGTGGATTCACCCCTCCACTTT. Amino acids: CASSSRQGVDSPLHF.

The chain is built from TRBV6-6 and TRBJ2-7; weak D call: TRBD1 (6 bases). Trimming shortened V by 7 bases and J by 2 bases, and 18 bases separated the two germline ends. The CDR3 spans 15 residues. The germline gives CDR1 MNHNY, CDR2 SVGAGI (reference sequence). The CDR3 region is CASNPRQDATYEQYF. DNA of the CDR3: TGTGCCAGCAATCCGAGACAGGACGCTACCTACGAGCAGTACTTC.

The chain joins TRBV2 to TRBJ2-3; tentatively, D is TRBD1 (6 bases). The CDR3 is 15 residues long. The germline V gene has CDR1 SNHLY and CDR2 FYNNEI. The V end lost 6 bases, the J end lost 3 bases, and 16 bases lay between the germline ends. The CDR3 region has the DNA TGTGCCAGCAGAAACAGGGTTCTTAGGACAGATACGCAGTATTTT. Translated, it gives CASRNRVLRTDTQYF.

The CDR3 region is CAITAGDHTEAFF. The CDR3 DNA reads TGTGCCATCACGGCAGGGGATCACACTGAAGCTTTCTTT. The V and J genes are TRBV10-3 and TRBJ1-1; D may be TRBD1 (6 bases). The CDR3 length is 13 residues. Trimming took off 7 bases at V and 3 bases at J, with 12 bases between the two ends. Germline CDR1 reads ENHRY; CDR2 reads SYGVKD.

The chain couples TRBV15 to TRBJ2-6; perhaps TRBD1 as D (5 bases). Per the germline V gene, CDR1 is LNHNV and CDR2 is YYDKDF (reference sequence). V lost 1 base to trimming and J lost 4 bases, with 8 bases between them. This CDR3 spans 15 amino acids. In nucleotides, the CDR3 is TGTGCCACCAGCAGAGGGGGCACGGGGGCCAACGTCCTGACTTTC. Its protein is CATSRGGTGANVLTF.

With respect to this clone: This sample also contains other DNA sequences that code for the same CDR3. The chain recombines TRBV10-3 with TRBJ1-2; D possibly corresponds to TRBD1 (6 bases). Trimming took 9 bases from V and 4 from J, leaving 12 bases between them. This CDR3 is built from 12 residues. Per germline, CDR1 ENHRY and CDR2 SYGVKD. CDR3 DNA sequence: TGTGCCATAGGACAGTCCTCCTATGGCTACACCTTC. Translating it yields CAIGQSSYGYTF.

CDR3 coding DNA: TGTGCCAAAAATAGGGGACTAGGACAGGACCCGTCTGAGTCTAACTATGGCTACACCTTC. As protein: CAKNRGLGQDPSESNYGYTF. The chain links TRBV19 to TRBJ1-2; 7 positions match TRBD1. The CDR3 has 20 amino acids. The germline CDR1 and CDR2 sequences are LNHDA and SQIVND (reference sequence). V shed 10 bases, J shed 0 bases, and the junction held 26 bases outside the gene matches.

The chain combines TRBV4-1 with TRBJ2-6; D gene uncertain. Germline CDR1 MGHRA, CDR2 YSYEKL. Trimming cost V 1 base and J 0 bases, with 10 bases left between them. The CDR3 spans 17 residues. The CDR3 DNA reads TGCGCCAGCAGCCAAGGACATGGCAACTCTGGGGCCAACGTCCTGACTTTC. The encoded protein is CASSQGHGNSGANVLTF.

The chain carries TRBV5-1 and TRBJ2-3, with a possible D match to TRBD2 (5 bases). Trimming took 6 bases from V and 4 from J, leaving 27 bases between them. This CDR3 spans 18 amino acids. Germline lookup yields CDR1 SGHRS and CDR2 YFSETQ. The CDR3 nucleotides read TGCGCCAGCACCAAAGCCTCTAGCTTTTGGGGTGGCGCAGATACGCAGTATTTT. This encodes CASTKASSFWGGADTQYF.

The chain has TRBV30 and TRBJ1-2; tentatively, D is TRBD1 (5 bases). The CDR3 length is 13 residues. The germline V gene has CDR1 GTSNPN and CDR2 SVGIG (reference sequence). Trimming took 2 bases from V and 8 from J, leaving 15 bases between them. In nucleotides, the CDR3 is TGTGCCTGGAGTTTAGGGGCCGTGGGGGGCTACACCTTC. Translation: CAWSLGAVGGYTF.

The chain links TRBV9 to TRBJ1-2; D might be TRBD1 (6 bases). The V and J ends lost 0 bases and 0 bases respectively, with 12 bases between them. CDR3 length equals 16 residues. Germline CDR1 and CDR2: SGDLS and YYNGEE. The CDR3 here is CASSVDRASANYGYTF. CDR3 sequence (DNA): TGTGCCAGCAGCGTAGACAGGGCAAGCGCTAACTATGGCTACACCTTC.

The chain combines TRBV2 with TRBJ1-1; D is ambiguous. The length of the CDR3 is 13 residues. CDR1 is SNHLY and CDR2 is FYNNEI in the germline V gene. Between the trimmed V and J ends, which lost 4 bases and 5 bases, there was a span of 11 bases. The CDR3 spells CASSVGSGTEAFF. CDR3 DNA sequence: TGTGCCAGCAGTGTTGGGTCGGGGACTGAAGCTTTCTTT.

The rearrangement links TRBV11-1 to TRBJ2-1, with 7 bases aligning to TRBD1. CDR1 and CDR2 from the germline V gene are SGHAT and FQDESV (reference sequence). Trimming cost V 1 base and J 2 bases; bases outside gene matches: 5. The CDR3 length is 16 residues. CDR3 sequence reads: CASSLDQGETYNEQFF. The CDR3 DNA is TGTGCCAGCAGCTTAGACCAGGGGGAGACCTACAATGAGCAGTTCTTC. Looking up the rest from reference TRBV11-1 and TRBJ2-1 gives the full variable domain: EAEVAQSPRYKITEKSQAVAFWCDPISGHATLYWYRQILGQGPELLVQFQDESVVDDSQLPKDRFSAERLKGVDSTLKIQPAELGDSAMYLCASSLDQGETYNEQFFGPGTRLTVL.

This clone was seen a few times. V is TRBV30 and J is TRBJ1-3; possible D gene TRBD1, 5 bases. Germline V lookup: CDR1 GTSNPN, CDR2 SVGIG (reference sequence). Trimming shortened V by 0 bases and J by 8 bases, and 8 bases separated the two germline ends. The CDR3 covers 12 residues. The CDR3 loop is CAWSVQVDTIYF. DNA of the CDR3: TGTGCCTGGAGTGTACAGGTGGACACCATATATTTT.